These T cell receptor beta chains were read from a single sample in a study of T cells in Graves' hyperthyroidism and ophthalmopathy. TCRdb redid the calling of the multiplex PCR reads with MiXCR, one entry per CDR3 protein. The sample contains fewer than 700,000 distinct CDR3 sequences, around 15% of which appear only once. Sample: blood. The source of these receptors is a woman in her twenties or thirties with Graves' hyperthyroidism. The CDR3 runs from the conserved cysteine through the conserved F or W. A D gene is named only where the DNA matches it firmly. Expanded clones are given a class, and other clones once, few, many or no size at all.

cdr3_nt: TGTGCCAGCAGCTCGGGCCAGAGCCTCCACTTT
cdr3_aa: CASSSGQSLHF
d_call: .
clone_size: many
j_call: TRBJ1-6
cdr3_length: 11
v_call: TRBV11-1

cdr3_nt: TGTGCCAGCAGTTCCTTCGAGCGGACTGAAGCTTTCTTT
cdr3_aa: CASSSFERTEAFF
d_call: .
clone_size: few
j_call: TRBJ1-1
cdr3_length: 13
v_call: TRBV6-1

cdr3_nt: TGTGCCAGCAGTGAAGGGGGACAGGGTAGCACTGAAGCTTTCTTT
cdr3_aa: CASSEGGQGSTEAFF
d_call: TRBD1
clone_size: many
j_call: TRBJ1-1
cdr3_length: 15
v_call: TRBV6-1

cdr3_nt: TGCGCCAGCAGCACAGACAGACCCACAGATACGCAGTATTTT
cdr3_aa: CASSTDRPTDTQYF
d_call: .
clone_size: many
j_call: TRBJ2-3
cdr3_length: 14
v_call: TRBV5-1

cdr3_nt: TGTGCTAGTGCTCTGGACAGTTACAATGAGCAGTTCTTC
cdr3_aa: CASALDSYNEQFF
d_call: .
clone_size: .
j_call: TRBJ2-1
cdr3_length: 13
v_call: TRBV12-5

cdr3_nt: TGCAGTGCTCCGGACGGAGTAACTGAAGCTTTCTTT
cdr3_aa: CSAPDGVTEAFF
d_call: .
clone_size: many
j_call: TRBJ1-1
cdr3_length: 12
v_call: TRBV20-1

cdr3_nt: TGTGCCAGTAGTACACCAGGGGCGGCTTATGGCTACACCTTC
cdr3_aa: CASSTPGAAYGYTF
d_call: .
clone_size: .
j_call: TRBJ1-2
cdr3_length: 14
v_call: TRBV19

cdr3_nt: TGTGCCAGCAGTTTGGATCAGGGTACCGACGAGCAGTACTTC
cdr3_aa: CASSLDQGTDEQYF
d_call: .
clone_size: many
j_call: TRBJ2-7
cdr3_length: 14
v_call: TRBV28

cdr3_nt: TGTGCCAGCAGTGAAGGACAGGGCTACGACGAGCAGTACTTC
cdr3_aa: CASSEGQGYDEQYF
d_call: TRBD1
clone_size: few
j_call: TRBJ2-7
cdr3_length: 14
v_call: TRBV2

cdr3_nt: TGTGCCAGCCGCGAGAGGCACGTGAACACTGAAGCTTTCTTT
cdr3_aa: CASRERHVNTEAFF
d_call: .
clone_size: few
j_call: TRBJ1-1
cdr3_length: 14
v_call: TRBV6-1

cdr3_nt: TGTGCCACCAGCAGAGATGGAAACGAGAAAACTTTCTTT
cdr3_aa: CATSRDGNEKTFF
d_call: .
clone_size: few
j_call: TRBJ1-1
cdr3_length: 13
v_call: TRBV15

cdr3_nt: TGTGCCAGCAGGGATAGCGGGAGCAGGACAGATACGCAGTATTTT
cdr3_aa: CASRDSGSRTDTQYF
d_call: TRBD2
clone_size: .
j_call: TRBJ2-3
cdr3_length: 15
v_call: TRBV6-1

cdr3_nt: TGTGGCAGCTCACCACCGGGCAATACCGGGGAGCTGTTTTTT
cdr3_aa: CGSSPPGNTGELFF
d_call: .
clone_size: .
j_call: TRBJ2-2
cdr3_length: 14
v_call: TRBV18

cdr3_nt: TGTGCCTGGAGTCCAGGCGCTAATAGCAATCAGCCCCAGCATTTT
cdr3_aa: CAWSPGANSNQPQHF
d_call: .
clone_size: many
j_call: TRBJ1-5
cdr3_length: 15
v_call: TRBV30

cdr3_nt: TGTGCCTGGAGTGTACCCACGGACATAGCGGACACTGAAGCTTTCTTT
cdr3_aa: CAWSVPTDIADTEAFF
d_call: .
clone_size: many
j_call: TRBJ1-1
cdr3_length: 16
v_call: TRBV30

cdr3_nt: TGTGCCAGCAGTTCCCACAGGGATACAGATACGCAGTATTTT
cdr3_aa: CASSSHRDTDTQYF
d_call: .
clone_size: many
j_call: TRBJ2-3
cdr3_length: 14
v_call: TRBV12-3/TRBV12-4

cdr3_nt: TGTGCCAGCAGCTTGGCGTCTAGGGCGGGTGGTGGTATAGATACGCAGTATTTT
cdr3_aa: CASSLASRAGGGIDTQYF
d_call: .
clone_size: many
j_call: TRBJ2-3
cdr3_length: 18
v_call: TRBV5-5

cdr3_nt: TGTGCCAGCAGTTACGTTGCGGGTGAAGCTTTCTTT
cdr3_aa: CASSYVAGEAFF
d_call: .
clone_size: few
j_call: TRBJ1-1
cdr3_length: 12
v_call: TRBV6-5

cdr3_nt: TGTGCCAGCAGCTTGGCCTCGACAAGCCCTGAAAAACTGTTTTTT
cdr3_aa: CASSLASTSPEKLFF
d_call: .
clone_size: few
j_call: TRBJ1-4
cdr3_length: 15
v_call: TRBV5-4

cdr3_nt: TGTGCCAGCAGTTTGTCCAGGGTGGGGATAGTGAGTAATTCACCCCTCCACTTT
cdr3_aa: CASSLSRVGIVSNSPLHF
d_call: .
clone_size: .
j_call: TRBJ1-6
cdr3_length: 18
v_call: TRBV27

cdr3_nt: TGTGCCACCAGTGATTTAGCAGGGGATGCGTTTCAGCCCCAGCATTTT
cdr3_aa: CATSDLAGDAFQPQHF
d_call: .
clone_size: few
j_call: TRBJ1-5
cdr3_length: 16
v_call: TRBV24-1

cdr3_nt: TGTGCCAGCAGCTTATTGGGACAGAGCTACGAGCAGTACTTC
cdr3_aa: CASSLLGQSYEQYF
d_call: TRBD1
clone_size: few
j_call: TRBJ2-7
cdr3_length: 14
v_call: TRBV7-9

cdr3_nt: TGCAGTGCTAGAGATAAGACAGGAGGTGAAAAACTGTTTTTT
cdr3_aa: CSARDKTGGEKLFF
d_call: .
clone_size: .
j_call: TRBJ1-4
cdr3_length: 14
v_call: TRBV20-1

cdr3_nt: TGTGCCAGCAGCTCACCGGGACAGGGAGTCGATGGCTACACCTTC
cdr3_aa: CASSSPGQGVDGYTF
d_call: TRBD1
clone_size: many
j_call: TRBJ1-2
cdr3_length: 15
v_call: TRBV13

cdr3_nt: TGTGCCAGCAGCCAACGGGAGGAGCAGTTCTTC
cdr3_aa: CASSQREEQFF
d_call: .
clone_size: many
j_call: TRBJ2-1
cdr3_length: 11
v_call: TRBV5-6

cdr3_nt: TGTGCCAGCAGTGACAAACCGAATGAGCAGTTCTTC
cdr3_aa: CASSDKPNEQFF
d_call: .
clone_size: few
j_call: TRBJ2-1
cdr3_length: 12
v_call: TRBV2

cdr3_nt: TGTGCCAGCCGTTACCGGGACAGCTCTGGAAACACCATATATTTT
cdr3_aa: CASRYRDSSGNTIYF
d_call: TRBD1
clone_size: once
j_call: TRBJ1-3
cdr3_length: 15
v_call: TRBV28

cdr3_nt: TGTGCCAGTAGTATGTTGCAGTCAGAAAAACTGTTTTTT
cdr3_aa: CASSMLQSEKLFF
d_call: .
clone_size: .
j_call: TRBJ1-4
cdr3_length: 13
v_call: TRBV19

cdr3_nt: TGTGCCAGCAGACGGGGGATCTACAATGAGCAGTTCTTC
cdr3_aa: CASRRGIYNEQFF
d_call: .
clone_size: .
j_call: TRBJ2-1
cdr3_length: 13
v_call: TRBV11-2

cdr3_nt: TGTGCCAGCAGTTACTCAGTGACAGGGGGACCTGGAAACACCATATATTTT
cdr3_aa: CASSYSVTGGPGNTIYF
d_call: TRBD1
clone_size: few
j_call: TRBJ1-3
cdr3_length: 17
v_call: TRBV6-5

cdr3_nt: TGTGCCAGCAGCTTTATGTACCTGGGGACAGATACGCAGTATTTT
cdr3_aa: CASSFMYLGTDTQYF
d_call: .
clone_size: many
j_call: TRBJ2-3
cdr3_length: 15
v_call: TRBV11-2

cdr3_nt: TGTGCCAGCAGCTTAGAAGTGGACACCAATGAGCAGTTCTTC
cdr3_aa: CASSLEVDTNEQFF
d_call: .
clone_size: many
j_call: TRBJ2-1
cdr3_length: 14
v_call: TRBV11-3

cdr3_nt: TGCAGTGCTAGAGAAAGGGGGCGAGGCAATGAGCAGTTCTTC
cdr3_aa: CSARERGRGNEQFF
d_call: TRBD1
clone_size: many
j_call: TRBJ2-1
cdr3_length: 14
v_call: TRBV20-1